Listed below are T cell receptor beta chains from one sample, sequenced in a study of blood T cell repertoires in COVID-19. TCRdb's copy holds only in-frame clones and misses some; the assay was immunoSEQ multiplex PCR. The data hold tens of thousands of clones, with 79% observed a single time. The source material was peripheral blood. The receptors were sampled from a man between 60 and 70 years old with active or convalescent COVID-19. Both conserved end residues are part of each CDR3. The D gene is left open where the match is weak. Expanded clones get a size class; other rows say once, few or many, or leave the size out.

TRBV7-6,NA,TRBJ2-3,NA,TGTGCCAGCAGCTTAGATAGGACACGAACCACAGATACGCAGTATTTT,CASSLDRTRTTDTQYF
TRBV19,TRBD2,TRBJ2-7,NA,TGTGCCAGTAGTATCTTGAGCGGGGGAAGCTCCTACGAGCAGTACTTC,CASSILSGGSSYEQYF
TRBV11-2,TRBD1,TRBJ2-7,NA,TGTGCCAGCAGCTTCAGGACAGGGAGTCCCTACGAGCAGTACTTC,CASSFRTGSPYEQYF
TRBV18,NA,TRBJ1-5,NA,TGTGCCAGCTCACGAGGGAGGGATCAGCCCCAGCATTTT,CASSRGRDQPQHF
TRBV18,NA,TRBJ1-1,NA,TGTGCCAGCTCGTTGGGCATGAACACTGAAGCTTTCTTT,CASSLGMNTEAFF
TRBV4-2,TRBD1,TRBJ2-2,NA,TGTGCCAGCAGCCAAGGGACCGACAGGGATGTCACCGGGGAGCTGTTTTTT,CASSQGTDRDVTGELFF
TRBV6-2/TRBV6-3,TRBD1,TRBJ2-7,NA,TGTGCCAGCAGTACCAATCCGGGACAGGGGTCCTACGAGCAGTACTTC,CASSTNPGQGSYEQYF
TRBV7-8,NA,TRBJ2-5,NA,TGTGCCAGCAGCTTAGAATTGGGCAGGGGCGAGACCCAGTACTTC,CASSLELGRGETQYF
TRBV11-2,NA,TRBJ1-2,NA,TGTGCCAGCAGCTTAGGAGGTTATTCTGGCTACACCTTC,CASSLGGYSGYTF
TRBV5-1,TRBD2,TRBJ2-1,NA,TGCGCCAGCAGCTTGGGCCCTAGCGGGGGGGCTGGTGAGCAGTTCTTC,CASSLGPSGGAGEQFF
TRBV28,NA,TRBJ2-7,few,TGTGCCAGCAGTTTTCCCGCCTACGAGCAGTACTTC,CASSFPAYEQYF
TRBV7-6,NA,TRBJ1-3,NA,TGTGCCAGCACCCCAGAGGCTTCTGGAAACACCATATATTTT,CASTPEASGNTIYF
TRBV20-1,NA,TRBJ2-7,NA,TGCAGTGCTAGAGAGAGGGAGGAGCAGTACTTC,CSAREREEQYF
TRBV2,NA,TRBJ2-3,NA,TGTGCCAGCAGGGGGAACAGGGATATCTCAGATACGCAGTATTTT,CASRGNRDISDTQYF
TRBV5-4,TRBD1,TRBJ2-3,NA,TGTGCCAGCAGCTCCGGGACAGGGGTGAGGGCAGATACGCAGTATTTT,CASSSGTGVRADTQYF
TRBV9,NA,TRBJ2-2,NA,TGTGCCAGCAGCGATATAAATACCGGGGAGCTGTTTTTT,CASSDINTGELFF
TRBV6-5,NA,TRBJ2-3,NA,TGTGCCAGCAGTCGCCAACTAGACTATACGCAGTATTTT,CASSRQLDYTQYF
TRBV25-1,TRBD1,TRBJ1-3,many,TGTGCCACCTCCCCGAGGGACAGGGCTGGAAACACCATATATTTT,CATSPRDRAGNTIYF
TRBV6-5,TRBD1,TRBJ1-2,NA,TGTGCCAGCAGTTACCCGAGACAGGGATTGTATGGCTACACCTTC,CASSYPRQGLYGYTF
TRBV7-9,NA,TRBJ2-6,NA,TGTGCCAGCAGCTCCCCGTCAGTCACGCAGCTAGGTTGGGCCAACGTCCTGACTTTC,CASSSPSVTQLGWANVLTF
TRBV27,TRBD2,TRBJ2-2,NA,TGTGCCAGCAGTTTATGGGCTAGCGGGGGTGACGGGGAGCTGTTTTTT,CASSLWASGGDGELFF
TRBV9,NA,TRBJ2-7,NA,TGTGCCAGCAGCGCCGGTGAGGCGTACTACGAGCAGTACTTC,CASSAGEAYYEQYF
TRBV19,TRBD1,TRBJ2-2,many,TGTGCCAGTAGTTGGACAGGGGGCGCCGGGGAGCTGTTTTTT,CASSWTGGAGELFF
TRBV7-4,NA,TRBJ1-6,NA,TGTGCCAGCAGCTTAGTCCGCCGGGGAGGGAGTAATTCACCCCTCCACTTT,CASSLVRRGGSNSPLHF
TRBV3-1/TRBV3-2,NA,TRBJ1-5,NA,TGTGCCAGCAGCCAAGATCTTACGGATCAGCCCCAGCATTTT,CASSQDLTDQPQHF
TRBV3-1/TRBV3-2,TRBD1,TRBJ2-7,NA,TGTGCCAGCAGCCAAGATGGACAGGGGAGCGAGCAGTACTTC,CASSQDGQGSEQYF
TRBV4-3,NA,TRBJ2-2,NA,TGCGCCAGCAGCCAGTATACAGCCCCTACGAACACCGGGGAGCTGTTTTTT,CASSQYTAPTNTGELFF
TRBV5-6,NA,TRBJ1-1,few,TGTGCCAGCAGCTTGAGGTCAGGGTGGTACACTGAAGCTTTCTTT,CASSLRSGWYTEAFF
TRBV6-6,NA,TRBJ2-1,NA,TGTGCCAGCACGAGCCAGGGTCTGGTCTACAATGAGCAGTTCTTC,CASTSQGLVYNEQFF
TRBV28,TRBD2,TRBJ2-1,NA,TGTGCCAGCAGTTTAATAGCGGGCGATGAGCAGTTCTTC,CASSLIAGDEQFF
TRBV5-1,NA,TRBJ1-2,NA,TGCGCCAGCAGCTTAGGACAGCCTGGTAACTATGGCTACACCTTC,CASSLGQPGNYGYTF
TRBV5-6,NA,TRBJ1-6,NA,TGTGCCAGCAGCAACAAGGGGGATTCACCCCTCCACTTT,CASSNKGDSPLHF
TRBV3-1/TRBV3-2,TRBD1,TRBJ1-2,NA,TGTGCCAGCAGCCAAGACGACAGGGTCCCCCATTACACCTTC,CASSQDDRVPHYTF
TRBV7-3,NA,TRBJ2-3,many,TGTGCCAGCAGCCCCGAGGGCAGCACAGATACGCAGTATTTT,CASSPEGSTDTQYF
TRBV24-1,TRBD1,TRBJ2-3,once,TGTGCCACCAGACCGGGACAGGGCCCAGATACGCAGTATTTT,CATRPGQGPDTQYF
TRBV27,TRBD1,TRBJ1-2,NA,TGTGCCAGGGACAGGGGCTATGGCTACACCTTC,CARDRGYGYTF
TRBV3-1/TRBV3-2,NA,TRBJ1-1,NA,TGTGCCAGCAGCCAAGATCCACTATCAGAAGCTTTCTTT,CASSQDPLSEAFF
TRBV3-1/TRBV3-2,TRBD1,TRBJ2-3,NA,TGTGCCAGCAGCCTGGGACAGGGTGACGCAGATACGCAGTATTTT,CASSLGQGDADTQYF
TRBV10-1,TRBD2,TRBJ2-1,NA,TGCGCCAGCAGTGAGTCGAAACTAGCGGGGAATGAGCAGTTCTTC,CASSESKLAGNEQFF
TRBV9,NA,TRBJ1-3,NA,TGTGCCAGCAGCTTCGGGACTGACTCTGGAAACACCATATATTTT,CASSFGTDSGNTIYF
TRBV7-6,TRBD2,TRBJ2-7,NA,TGTGCCAGCAGCTTAGAATTCCGGGTTGGACTAGGTGCGGTTTACGAGCAGTACTTC,CASSLEFRVGLGAVYEQYF
TRBV19,TRBD2,TRBJ2-1,NA,TGTGCCAGTAACACCCCCCTACTAGCGGGGGGGGTAAATGAGCAGTTCTTC,CASNTPLLAGGVNEQFF
TRBV5-4,TRBD2,TRBJ2-1,once,TGTGCCAGCAGCCGATTTAGCGGGGGCGTAACCTACAATGAGCAGTTCTTC,CASSRFSGGVTYNEQFF
TRBV7-2,NA,TRBJ1-5,few,TGTGCCAGCAGCCCCTGGATGGGAGGCAATCAGCCCCAGCATTTT,CASSPWMGGNQPQHF
TRBV7-2,NA,TRBJ2-1,NA,TGTGCCAGCAGCCCACTAGGTCGGTCTGGGCAGTTCTTC,CASSPLGRSGQFF
TRBV18,NA,TRBJ1-1,few,TGTGCCAGCTCACCGGGAGGGGCGGGCACTGAAGCTTTCTTT,CASSPGGAGTEAFF
TRBV10-3,NA,TRBJ2-3,NA,TGTGCCATCAGTGAGACGCCCGCGGCAGGAGGGAAGTCAGATACGCAGTATTTT,CAISETPAAGGKSDTQYF
TRBV28,TRBD1,TRBJ1-4,NA,TGTGCCAGCCAGGGGACAGGGGGTGAAAAACTGTTTTTT,CASQGTGGEKLFF
TRBV7-2,NA,TRBJ2-1,NA,TGTGCCAGCAGCTTAGCGCAGGGCAGTACCACTAACAATGAGCAGTTCTTC,CASSLAQGSTTNNEQFF
TRBV5-1,NA,TRBJ1-2,NA,TGCGCCAGCAGCTTGGTGGGGCAGAACTATGGCTACACCTTC,CASSLVGQNYGYTF
TRBV3-1/TRBV3-2,TRBD1,TRBJ2-3,NA,TGTGCCAGCAGCCAAACCGGGACAGTAGGTTATACGCAGTATTTT,CASSQTGTVGYTQYF